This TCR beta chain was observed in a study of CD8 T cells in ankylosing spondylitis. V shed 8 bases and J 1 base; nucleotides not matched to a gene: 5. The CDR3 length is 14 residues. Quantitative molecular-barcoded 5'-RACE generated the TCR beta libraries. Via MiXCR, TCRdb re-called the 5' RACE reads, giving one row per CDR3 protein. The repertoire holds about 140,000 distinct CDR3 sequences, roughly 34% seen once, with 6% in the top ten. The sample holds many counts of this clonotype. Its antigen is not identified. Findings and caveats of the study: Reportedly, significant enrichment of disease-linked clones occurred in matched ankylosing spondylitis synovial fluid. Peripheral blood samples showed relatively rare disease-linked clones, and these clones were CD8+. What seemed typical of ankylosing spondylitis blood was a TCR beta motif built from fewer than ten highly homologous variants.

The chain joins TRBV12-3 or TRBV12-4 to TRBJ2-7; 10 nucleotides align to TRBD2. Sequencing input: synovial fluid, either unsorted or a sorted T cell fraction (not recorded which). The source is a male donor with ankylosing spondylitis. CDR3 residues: CASGRTSGSYEQYF. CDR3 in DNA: TGTGCCAGCGGGAGGACTAGCGGTTCCTACGAGCAGTACTTC.